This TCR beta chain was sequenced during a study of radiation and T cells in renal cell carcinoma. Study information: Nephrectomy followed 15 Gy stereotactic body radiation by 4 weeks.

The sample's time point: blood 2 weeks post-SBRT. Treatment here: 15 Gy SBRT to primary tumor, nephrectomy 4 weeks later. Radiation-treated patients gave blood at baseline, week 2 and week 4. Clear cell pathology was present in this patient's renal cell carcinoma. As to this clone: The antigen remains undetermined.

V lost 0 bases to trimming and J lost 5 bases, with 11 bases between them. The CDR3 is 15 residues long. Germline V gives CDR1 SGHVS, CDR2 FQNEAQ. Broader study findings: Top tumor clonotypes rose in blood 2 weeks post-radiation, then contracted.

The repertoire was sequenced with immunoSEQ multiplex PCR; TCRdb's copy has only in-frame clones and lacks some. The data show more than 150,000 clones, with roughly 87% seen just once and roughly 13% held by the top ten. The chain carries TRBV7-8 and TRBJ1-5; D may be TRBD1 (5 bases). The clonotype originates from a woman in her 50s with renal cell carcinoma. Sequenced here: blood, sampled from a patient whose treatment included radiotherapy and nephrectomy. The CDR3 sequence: CASSLAAGGDQPQHF. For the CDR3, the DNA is TGTGCCAGCAGCTTAGCTGCTGGGGGTGATCAGCCCCAGCATTTT. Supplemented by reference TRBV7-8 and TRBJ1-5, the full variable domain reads GAGVSQSPRYKVAKRGQDVALRCDPISGHVSLFWYQQALGQGPEFLTYFQNEAQLDKSGLPSDRFFAERPEGSVSTLKIQRTQQEDSAVYLCASSLAAGGDQPQHFGDGTRLSIL.